Below, one T cell receptor (beta chain) is given with its context. In its sample, this clonotype was seen many times. The antigen it binds to is not known. The record has no base qualities; no much larger clone is one base away. Trimming at the junction amounts to 3 bases on V and 2 bases on J, and the germline ends lie 6 bases apart. Reading from cysteine to phenylalanine, the CDR3 counts 13 amino acids. Here the CDR3 DNA is all that survives: 39 bases in frame from base 1. According to the germline V gene, CDR1 reads MGHDK and CDR2 reads SYGVNS. The method behind the library was RT-PCR. Sequencer: Illumina MiSeq. The public reads were reprocessed in TCRdb via fastp at Q25 and MiXCR, keeping in-frame beta chains. Under each unique CDR3 protein, matching rows form one entry showing the most common genes and DNA. The sample has about 700,000 distinct CDR3 sequences on record, 13% to 15% of them singletons. Clones ranked in the top ten supply 3% to 4.5% of the sample.

The data were obtained in a study (TCRdb year 2016). Material: memory CD4+ T cells from blood. This receptor was taken from a female donor in good health, serving as a healthy control. The rearranged chain carries TRBV25-1 and TRBJ2-3, with the D gene call left open. The CDR3 reads CASSDRTTDTQYF. The nucleotide sequence is given as TGTGCCAGCAGTGACAGGACCACAGATACGCAGTATTTT. The reference TRBV25-1 and TRBJ2-3 proteins fill in what lies around the CDR3, so the full variable domain reads EADIYQTPRYLVIGTGKKITLECSQTMGHDKMYWYQQDPGMELHLIHYSYGVNSTEKGDLSSESTVSRIRTEHFPLTLESARPSHTSQYLCASSDRTTDTQYFGPGTRLTVL.